Below, one TCR beta chain is given with its context. The antigen is undetermined. Under the authors' procedure: In the immunoSEQ data, sequences were junction-only and lacked quality scores, so filtering differed. Produced via immunoSEQ multiplex PCR; TCRdb's table is partial and in-frame only. The D gene and trimming were derived from the DNA, and the V and J assignments and clone size from that table. The sample has about 480,000 clones, about 79% seen once. These data come from a study of shared clonotypes between healthy human individuals. The junction had 7 bases not matched to a gene; V was cut back by 8 bases and J by 3 bases. The length of the CDR3 is 13 residues. CDR1 MDHEN and CDR2 SYDVKM come from the germline V gene. Notes on the study in general: Tissues were not sampled, only blood, and their repertoires likely differ. The expectation was that sequencing depth would affect clonotype sharing among donors. Limited genetic and exposure-history diversity came from having few donors.

Sequenced material: PBMCs. This TCR came from a middle-aged woman in good health. Some clones in this sample may be carry-over from other donors' samples. The gene calls are TRBV28 and TRBJ2-7; TRBD2 agrees at 7 bases. DNA for the CDR3: TGTGCCAGCGCTGGGGGGGGAAACTACGAGCAGTACTTC. It yields the protein CASAGGGNYEQYF.